This passage covers 2 T cell receptor beta chains from one sample sequenced in a study of T cell responses to AZD1222 COVID-19 vaccine. TCRdb's table, derived via immunoSEQ multiplex PCR, lists solely in-frame clones and lacks some. This repertoire shows more than 100,000 clones, 88% found once; its top ten account for 20%. Sequenced here: peripheral blood, sampled on day 0 of AZD1222 vaccination. The receptors shown here come from an adult in good health.

The chain is built from TRBV6-5 and TRBJ1-1, with a weak D call TRBD1 (5 bases). Germline V gene lookup returns CDR1 MNHEY and CDR2 SVGAGI. The ends were cut back, 11 bases at V and 4 bases at J, with 14 bases in the middle. This CDR3 is 12 amino acids long. CDR3 in amino acids: CAGKGMGTEAFF. The CDR3 DNA sequence: TGTGCCGGAAAGGGGATGGGCACTGAAGCTTTCTTT.

The chain employs TRBV11-2 and TRBJ2-3, with a weak D call TRBD1 (6 bases). Per the germline V gene, CDR1 is SGHAT and CDR2 is FQNNGV. Between the trimmed V and J ends, which lost 5 bases and 0 bases, there was a span of 9 bases. CDR3 length equals 14 residues. CDR3 in DNA: TGTGCCAGCAGCCCGGACAGTAGCACAGATACGCAGTATTTT. Its protein is CASSPDSSTDTQYF.